This is a list of T cell receptor beta chains from one sample in a study of beta chain features in type 1 diabetes. The table came from immunoSEQ multiplex PCR; TCRdb's copy has only in-frame clones and leaves some out. Among approximately 400,000 clones listed, around 15% were seen once. Sequenced input: naive CD4+ T cells from blood. The receptors derive from a young woman in good health. The CDR3 runs from the conserved cysteine through the conserved F or W. A D gene is named only where the DNA matches it firmly. Part of the rows lack a size; the others show once, few, many or a class for expanded clones.

V: TRBV19
J: TRBJ1-2
size: NA
D: TRBD1
DNA: TGTGCCAGTAGTACCCCGGGACAGAATAACTATGGCTACACCTTC
CDR3: CASSTPGQNNYGYTF

V: TRBV28
J: TRBJ2-7
size: few
D: NA
DNA: TGTGCCAGCAGTTTTCTCGGTTACGAGCAGTACTTC
CDR3: CASSFLGYEQYF

V: TRBV6-5
J: TRBJ2-1
size: few
D: NA
DNA: TGTGCCAGCAGGCGGAGGTTCTCCTACAATGAGCAGTTCTTC
CDR3: CASRRRFSYNEQFF

V: TRBV5-1
J: TRBJ2-3
size: few
D: NA
DNA: TGCGCCAGCAGCCGGGATTCTAGCACAGATACGCAGTATTTT
CDR3: CASSRDSSTDTQYF

V: TRBV5-1
J: TRBJ2-1
size: few
D: TRBD1
DNA: TGCGCCAGCAGTCCTGGACAGGGGGTGGATGAGCAGTTCTTC
CDR3: CASSPGQGVDEQFF

V: TRBV7-9
J: TRBJ2-4
size: NA
D: NA
DNA: TGTGCCAGCAGCAGAGTTGTGGGCAGTTCCTTTCTAGCCAAAAACATTCAGTACTTC
CDR3: CASSRVVGSSFLAKNIQYF

V: TRBV2
J: TRBJ2-2
size: few
D: NA
DNA: TGTGCCAGCAGTGCCAGGGGAGGGTCCGGGGAGCTGTTTTTT
CDR3: CASSARGGSGELFF

V: TRBV6-6
J: TRBJ2-7
size: few
D: TRBD1
DNA: TGTGCCAGCAGTTACCGCCGGGACAGGGGAGGCGAGCAGTACTTC
CDR3: CASSYRRDRGGEQYF

V: TRBV9
J: TRBJ2-7
size: few
D: NA
DNA: TGTGCCAGCAGCGCCGGACAGCTAAGCTCCTACGAGCAGTACTTC
CDR3: CASSAGQLSSYEQYF

V: TRBV4-1
J: TRBJ2-1
size: few
D: NA
DNA: TGCGCCAGCAGCCAAGACAGGCAGGGGTTTTATGAGCAGTTCTTC
CDR3: CASSQDRQGFYEQFF

V: TRBV7-2
J: TRBJ2-1
size: NA
D: TRBD2
DNA: TGTGCCAGCAGCTTAGTCCTAGCGGGAGGGGGCAATGAGCAGTTCTTC
CDR3: CASSLVLAGGGNEQFF

V: TRBV7-2
J: TRBJ2-3
size: few
D: TRBD2
DNA: TGTGCCAGCAGCTTGGGCGGGAGGGCGACAGATACGCAGTATTTT
CDR3: CASSLGGRATDTQYF

V: TRBV28
J: TRBJ1-2
size: few
D: TRBD1
DNA: TGTGCCAGCAATGGCAGGGGGAGATATGGCTACACCTTC
CDR3: CASNGRGRYGYTF

V: TRBV2
J: TRBJ1-1
size: few
D: NA
DNA: TGTGCCAGCAGTGATGAGGTGAACACTGAAGCTTTCTTT
CDR3: CASSDEVNTEAFF

V: TRBV7-9
J: TRBJ2-7
size: NA
D: TRBD2
DNA: TGTGCCAGCAGCACTTTTAGCGGGAGTCGTTCCTACGAGCAGTACTTC
CDR3: CASSTFSGSRSYEQYF

V: TRBV10-3
J: TRBJ2-7
size: NA
D: TRBD2
DNA: TGTGCCATCGCCGAACTAGCGCGATCCTACGAGCAGTACTTC
CDR3: CAIAELARSYEQYF

V: TRBV6-1
J: TRBJ2-2
size: NA
D: TRBD2
DNA: TGTGCCAGCAGTGAAGCGCGGACTAGCGGGAGTTTCACCGGGGAGCTGTTTTTT
CDR3: CASSEARTSGSFTGELFF

V: TRBV11-2
J: TRBJ2-2
size: NA
D: TRBD2
DNA: TGTGCCAGCAGCCCTAGCGGATCCACCGGGGAGCTGTTTTTT
CDR3: CASSPSGSTGELFF

V: TRBV18
J: TRBJ2-7
size: NA
D: TRBD1
DNA: TGTGCCAGCTCACCAGTATCCCAGGGGGCGAGGGAGCAGTACTTC
CDR3: CASSPVSQGAREQYF

V: TRBV28
J: TRBJ1-2
size: NA
D: TRBD1
DNA: TGTGCCAGCAGTTTAAGTCGGCAGGGGGCTCGCTATGGCTACACCTTC
CDR3: CASSLSRQGARYGYTF

V: TRBV9
J: TRBJ2-5
size: few
D: TRBD1
DNA: TGTGCCAGCAGCGTGCGTGGGGACAGCCTGCAAGAGACCCAGTACTTC
CDR3: CASSVRGDSLQETQYF

V: TRBV4-2
J: TRBJ1-3
size: NA
D: NA
DNA: TGTGCCAGCAGCCAAGATCGTCGGGGAAACACCATATATTTT
CDR3: CASSQDRRGNTIYF

V: TRBV7-3
J: TRBJ2-5
size: NA
D: TRBD1
DNA: TGTGCCAGCAGCTCCACCAACCTACAGGGGGAGACCCAGTACTTC
CDR3: CASSSTNLQGETQYF

V: TRBV28
J: TRBJ2-3
size: NA
D: TRBD2
DNA: TGTGCCAGCAGTTTATGGGGGACTAGCGGGACCGGCGGGACAGATACGCAGTATTTT
CDR3: CASSLWGTSGTGGTDTQYF

V: TRBV30
J: TRBJ2-1
size: few
D: TRBD2
DNA: TGTGCCTGGAGTGGAGGGCTAGCGGTGGCCAATGAGCAGTTCTTC
CDR3: CAWSGGLAVANEQFF

V: TRBV30
J: TRBJ1-2
size: NA
D: NA
DNA: TGTGCCTGGAGTGTACTAAACTATGGCTACACCTTC
CDR3: CAWSVLNYGYTF

V: TRBV11-2
J: TRBJ2-3
size: NA
D: TRBD2
DNA: TGTGCCAGCAGCTCCCAAGGAGCGGGGTACACAGATACGCAGTATTTT
CDR3: CASSSQGAGYTDTQYF

V: TRBV20-1
J: TRBJ2-3
size: NA
D: NA
DNA: TGCAGTGCTAGAGCCCCGGTGGAGTATTTT
CDR3: CSARAPVEYF

V: TRBV15
J: TRBJ2-3
size: few
D: NA
DNA: TGTGCCACCAGCAGTGGTCCTGGCAGGAGCACAGATACGCAGTATTTT
CDR3: CATSSGPGRSTDTQYF

V: TRBV7-2
J: TRBJ2-4
size: few
D: TRBD2
DNA: TGTGCCAGCAGTCCCCAGACAGGGACTAGCGGGGTAGCCAAAAACATTCAGTACTTC
CDR3: CASSPQTGTSGVAKNIQYF

V: TRBV7-2
J: TRBJ1-2
size: NA
D: NA
DNA: TGTGCCAGCAGCCCGCAGGCGGGCGGTGGCTACACCTTC
CDR3: CASSPQAGGGYTF

V: TRBV5-1
J: TRBJ2-5
size: few
D: NA
DNA: TGCGCCAGCAGGCAACAGGGAGAAGAGACCCAGTACTTC
CDR3: CASRQQGEETQYF

V: TRBV29-1
J: TRBJ2-3
size: few
D: NA
DNA: TGCAGCGTTGGAAGGGGGAGGGCCCCAGATACGCAGTATTTT
CDR3: CSVGRGRAPDTQYF

V: TRBV7-9
J: TRBJ2-7
size: NA
D: NA
DNA: TGTGCCAGCAGCCCCCGATCGGGACTGCACTCCTACGAGCAGTACTTC
CDR3: CASSPRSGLHSYEQYF

V: TRBV28
J: TRBJ2-7
size: NA
D: NA
DNA: TGTGCCACAAAGCCCGGGAGCTCCTACGAGCAGTACTTC
CDR3: CATKPGSSYEQYF

V: TRBV18
J: TRBJ2-1
size: few
D: NA
DNA: TGTGCCAGCTCACCGGATCGACTAGACCAGAATGAGCAGTTCTTC
CDR3: CASSPDRLDQNEQFF

V: TRBV30
J: TRBJ1-1
size: few
D: NA
DNA: TGTGCCTGGAGGAAGACCGGGACAAAGAACACTGAAGCTTTCTTT
CDR3: CAWRKTGTKNTEAFF

V: TRBV7-9
J: TRBJ1-1
size: NA
D: NA
DNA: TGTGCCAGCAGCTTAGAACAGGCTATGAACACTGAAGCTTTCTTT
CDR3: CASSLEQAMNTEAFF

V: TRBV2
J: TRBJ2-1
size: few
D: NA
DNA: TGTGCCAGCACCCTTTCTCCAAGACAGAAAACCTACAATGAGCAGTTCTTC
CDR3: CASTLSPRQKTYNEQFF

V: TRBV25-1
J: TRBJ2-7
size: NA
D: NA
DNA: TGTGCCAGCCACAGCGACAGACGCTACGAGCAGTACTTC
CDR3: CASHSDRRYEQYF

V: TRBV5-4
J: TRBJ2-1
size: few
D: NA
DNA: TGTGCCAGCAGCTTGCAGCTAGCGACCTACAATGAGCAGTTCTTC
CDR3: CASSLQLATYNEQFF

V: TRBV25-1
J: TRBJ2-3
size: few
D: NA
DNA: TGTGCCAGCAGTGAATTCGTCCCGGGGGTAGGAGATACGCAGTATTTT
CDR3: CASSEFVPGVGDTQYF

V: TRBV19
J: TRBJ1-2
size: NA
D: NA
DNA: TGTGCCAGTAGAACCCCCACAACCTATGGCTACACCTTC
CDR3: CASRTPTTYGYTF

V: TRBV19
J: TRBJ1-2
size: few
D: TRBD1
DNA: TGTGCCACCCAGGGGACAGGACGCTATGGCTACACCTTC
CDR3: CATQGTGRYGYTF

V: TRBV7-6
J: TRBJ2-7
size: once
D: TRBD2
DNA: TGTGCCAGCAGCTTCTTTGGACTAGCGGGAACGAACTTC
CDR3: CASSFFGLAGTNF

V: TRBV7-9
J: TRBJ2-7
size: few
D: NA
DNA: TGTGCCAGCAGCCTAATAGGGGGGGCCCGGGAGCAGTACTTC
CDR3: CASSLIGGAREQYF

V: TRBV19
J: TRBJ2-1
size: few
D: TRBD2
DNA: TGTGCCACCTCGGATGGGAGGGCTTACAATGAGCAGTTCTTC
CDR3: CATSDGRAYNEQFF